This T cell receptor (beta chain) was observed in a study of cytomegalovirus exposure and HLA in healthy donors. Study-level findings and limits: As a later analysis showed, several of the most significant clusters appeared to be linked to common viral pathogens. The only immune exposure information that was available was CMV serostatus.

Points on this clone: Its target is unknown. Sequence at one end of the junction differs from germline and may be a read error.

Samples came from healthy bone marrow donors. Donors likely had unrecorded immune exposures despite being nominally healthy when sampled. PCR involved 60 Vbeta and 13 Jbeta primers. Assay used: immunoSEQ multiplex PCR; TCRdb lists only in-frame clones, some missing. This repertoire shows about 110,000 clones, around 79% found once; its top ten account for approximately 2.8%. The CDR3 extends over 12 amino acids. Germline V gene data show CDR1 as SEHNR and CDR2 as FQNEAQ (reference sequence). The sequenced material came from PBMCs. The sequence derives from a middle-aged woman in good health and CMV-seronegative. V gene TRBV7-9 combines with J gene TRBJ1-1, with D possibly TRBD1 on 5 matching bases. The CDR3 DNA follows: TGTTCCAGCAGCCTAGACGACAGAGAAGCTTTCTTT. Encoded protein: CSSSLDDREAFF.